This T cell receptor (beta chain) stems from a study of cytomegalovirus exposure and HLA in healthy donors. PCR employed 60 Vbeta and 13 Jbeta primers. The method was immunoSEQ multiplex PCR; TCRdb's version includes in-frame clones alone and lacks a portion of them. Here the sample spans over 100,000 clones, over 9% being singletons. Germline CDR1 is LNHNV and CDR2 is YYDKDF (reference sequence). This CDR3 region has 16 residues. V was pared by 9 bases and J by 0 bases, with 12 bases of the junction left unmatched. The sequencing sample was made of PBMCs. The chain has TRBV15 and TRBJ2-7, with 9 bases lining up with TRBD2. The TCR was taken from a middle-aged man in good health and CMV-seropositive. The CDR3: CATSPHETSGSYEQYF. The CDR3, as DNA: TGTGCCACGTCGCCGCACGAGACTAGCGGCTCCTACGAGCAGTACTTC.